This T cell receptor (beta chain) was identified during a study of shared clonotypes between healthy human individuals. Once extracted for a subset, genomic DNA was divided evenly among several immunoSEQ plates. Measured with immunoSEQ multiplex PCR; TCRdb has only the in-frame clones, and not every one. The sample lists about 2 million clones, roughly 95% occurring once. This receptor was taken from a man between 18 and 35 years old in good health. The specimen was naive CD4+ T cells sorted from blood. Sample subset: CD45RA+ positively selected.

The CDR3 DNA is TGTGCCATCAGGGACAGGCCCAGAGAGACCCAGTACTTC. Protein: CAIRDRPRETQYF. The chain uses TRBV10-3 and TRBJ2-5, with TRBD1 matching over 7 bases. Germline V gene data show CDR1 as ENHRY and CDR2 as SYGVKD. The CDR3 is 13 amino acids. With 6 bases clipped from V and 4 bases from J, the junction kept 5 bases outside the gene matches.